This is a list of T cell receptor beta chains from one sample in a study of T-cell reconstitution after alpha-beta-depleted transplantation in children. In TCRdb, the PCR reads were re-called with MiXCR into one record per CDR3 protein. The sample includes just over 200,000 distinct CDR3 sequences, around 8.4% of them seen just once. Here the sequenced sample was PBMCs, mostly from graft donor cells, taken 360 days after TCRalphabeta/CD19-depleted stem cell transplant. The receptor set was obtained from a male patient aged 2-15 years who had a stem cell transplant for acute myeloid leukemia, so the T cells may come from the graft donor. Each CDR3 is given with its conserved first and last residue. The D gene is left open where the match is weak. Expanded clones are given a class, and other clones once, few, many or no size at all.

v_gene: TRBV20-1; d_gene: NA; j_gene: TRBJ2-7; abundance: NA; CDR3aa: CSAAPWGSGRIYEQYF; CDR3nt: TGCAGTGCTGCCCCTTGGGGGAGCGGAAGGATCTACGAGCAGTACTTC
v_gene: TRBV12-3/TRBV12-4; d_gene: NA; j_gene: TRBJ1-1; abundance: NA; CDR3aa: CASSFRTDTEAFF; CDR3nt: TGTGCCAGCAGTTTCCGGACAGACACTGAAGCTTTCTTT
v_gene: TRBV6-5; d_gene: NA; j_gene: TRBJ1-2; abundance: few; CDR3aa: CASSYSRRRPYNYGYTF; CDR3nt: TGTGCCAGCAGTTACTCTCGGAGACGTCCCTATAACTATGGCTACACCTTC
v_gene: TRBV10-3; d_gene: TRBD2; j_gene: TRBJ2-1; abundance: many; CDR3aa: CAISESGGREQFF; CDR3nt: TGTGCCATCAGTGAAAGCGGGGGGAGAGAGCAGTTCTTC
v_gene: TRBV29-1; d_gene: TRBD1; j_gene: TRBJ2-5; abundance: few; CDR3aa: CSYRGRETQYF; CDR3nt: TGCAGCTACAGGGGGCGGGAGACCCAGTACTTC
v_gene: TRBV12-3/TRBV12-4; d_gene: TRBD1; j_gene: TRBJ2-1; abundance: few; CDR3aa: CASSYPTGDPFVEQFF; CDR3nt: TGTGCCAGCAGCTACCCAACAGGGGACCCATTCGTTGAGCAGTTCTTC
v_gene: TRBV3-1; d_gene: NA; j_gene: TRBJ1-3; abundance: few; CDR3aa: CASSQGLSGNTIYF; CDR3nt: TGTGCCAGCAGCCAAGGCCTCTCTGGAAACACCATATATTTT
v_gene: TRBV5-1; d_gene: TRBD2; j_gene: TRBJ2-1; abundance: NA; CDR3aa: CASSLAVVRGGSGNEQFF; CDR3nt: TGCGCCAGCAGCTTGGCCGTGGTACGCGGCGGGAGCGGCAATGAGCAGTTCTTC
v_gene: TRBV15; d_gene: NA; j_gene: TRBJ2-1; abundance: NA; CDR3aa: CATSTGTKGNNEQFF; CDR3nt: TGTGCCACCAGCACCGGGACGAAGGGAAACAATGAGCAGTTCTTC
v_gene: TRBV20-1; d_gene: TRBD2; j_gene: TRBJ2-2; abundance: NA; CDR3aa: CSASLAGSGGALFF; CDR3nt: TGCAGTGCGTCCCTAGCGGGGTCAGGAGGGGCGCTGTTTTTT